This record concerns one T cell receptor (beta chain) sequence. Its antigen remains unidentified. The data derive from a study of T cells after yellow fever vaccination. TCRdb re-called the 5' RACE reads through MiXCR, storing one row per CDR3 protein. The sample carries about 99,000 distinct CDR3 sequences, 5.8% recorded once. Study findings and constraints: Clones from primary vaccination mostly reappeared after the booster (96% CD4, around 90% CD8).

V lost 5 bases and J lost 4, with 16 bases in between. CDR3 length: 15 amino acids. The germline V gene has CDR1 SEHNR and CDR2 FQNEAQ (reference sequence). The chain couples TRBV7-9 to TRBJ2-3; D tentatively fits TRBD1 or TRBD2 (7 bases each). The sequencing here drew on CD8+ T cells sorted from PBMCs, taken 10 days after the yellow fever booster vaccination. This TCR came from a man aged 18-30 years who received the YFV17D yellow fever vaccine. The CDR3 DNA is TGTGCCAGCAGCCCGCGACAGGGAGGGCCAGATACGCAGTATTTT. The encoded protein is CASSPRQGGPDTQYF.